One and the same sample provided the 14 T cell receptor beta chains below, sequenced in a study of technical replicates of blood from several donors. Using immunoSEQ multiplex PCR, the repertoire was profiled, and TCRdb retains in-frame clones only, with some absent. The sample consists of about 100,000 clones, 95% of them appearing once. Specimen: T cells isolated from PBMCs. These receptor sequences come from a human donor in good health.

The rearrangement uses TRBV28 and TRBJ1-2; 7 nucleotides line up with TRBD1. The CDR3 has 13 amino acids. J gave up 8 bases and V 5 bases, and 8 bases lay outside the gene matches. The germline V gene has CDR1 MDHEN and CDR2 SYDVKM. The CDR3 DNA sequence: TGTGCCAGCAGTCCCCAGGGGGTCGGGGGCTACACCTTC. Amino acid sequence: CASSPQGVGGYTF.

The rearrangement uses TRBV4-2 and TRBJ1-5, with D maybe TRBD1 (6 bases). The germline V and J ends were trimmed by 5 bases and 3 bases, with 11 bases remaining between them. From germline, CDR1 is LGHNA and CDR2 YNFKEQ. This CDR3 is 14 amino acids long. The chain's CDR3 is CASSNGQFNQPQHF. DNA for the CDR3: TGTGCCAGCAGCAATGGACAGTTCAATCAGCCCCAGCATTTT.

This clone occurred once. V gene TRBV9 combines with J gene TRBJ2-7, with 11 bases identical to TRBD1. This CDR3 is 14 amino acids long. Germline loops: CDR1 SGDLS, CDR2 YYNGEE. V dropped 3 bases and J dropped 5; count of bases not matched to a gene: 4. The CDR3 sequence is CASSAGTGGNEQYF. CDR3 nucleotide sequence: TGTGCCAGCAGCGCCGGGACAGGGGGAAACGAGCAGTACTTC.

This rearrangement joins TRBV15 to TRBJ2-7; 13 nucleotides line up with TRBD2. This CDR3 spans 18 amino acids. The junction had 11 bases not matched to a gene; V was cut back by 0 bases and J by 6 bases. CDR1 and CDR2 (germline): LNHNV, YYDKDF (reference sequence). The CDR3 sequence is CATSRDPPTSGRAIEQYF. The DNA of the CDR3 is TGTGCCACCAGCAGAGATCCTCCTACTAGCGGGAGGGCGATCGAGCAGTACTTC.

V usage is TRBV14 and J usage is TRBJ2-1, with 8 bases fitting TRBD1. CDR3 size: 15 residues. Germline assignment: CDR1 SGHDN and CDR2 FVKESK. Trimming took 6 bases from V and 0 from J; bases not matched to a gene: 4. The CDR3: CASRQGASSYNEQFF. CDR3 sequence (DNA): TGTGCCAGCAGGCAGGGGGCTAGCTCCTACAATGAGCAGTTCTTC.

The chain is built from TRBV27 and TRBJ2-5; no clear D gene. Germline lookup yields CDR1 MNHEY and CDR2 SMNVEV (reference sequence). Trimming removed 3 bases from V and 5 bases from J, with 10 bases in between. The CDR3 is made up of 13 amino acids. Here the CDR3 reads CASSFGGGETQYF. CDR3 sequence (DNA): TGTGCCAGCAGTTTCGGCGGTGGGGAGACCCAGTACTTC.

J is TRBJ2-1 and V is TRBV7-2; weak D call: TRBD1 (5 bases). The CDR3 contains 12 residues. Trimming pared 2 bases from V and 8 bases from J, leaving 7 bases between. Germline V lookup: CDR1 SGHTA, CDR2 FQGNSA. CDR3 DNA: TGTGCCAGCAGCTTAATAGGGGATGAGCAGTTCTTC. Encoded protein: CASSLIGDEQFF.

The chain uses TRBV4-1 and TRBJ2-1; 12 bases fit TRBD2. Germline CDR1 reads MGHRA; CDR2 reads YSYEKL. V lost 2 bases and J lost 7; bases outside the gene matches: 15. The CDR3 is 19 amino acids. CDR3 region: CASSQRDQLGLAGGNEQFF. Written as DNA, the CDR3 is TGCGCCAGCAGCCAAAGGGATCAACTGGGTCTAGCGGGAGGGAATGAGCAGTTCTTC.

J is TRBJ1-1 and V is TRBV13; D may be TRBD1 (5 bases). From germline, CDR1 is PRHDT and CDR2 FYEKMQ (reference sequence). This CDR3 is 13 amino acids long. V dropped 5 bases and J dropped 6 bases, with 13 bases sitting between them. CDR3 sequence: CASSLPGKAEAFF. The CDR3 bases are TGTGCCAGCAGCCTCCCAGGGAAAGCTGAAGCTTTCTTT.

This rearrangement joins TRBV27 to TRBJ2-2; maybe TRBD2 (5 bases). The CDR3 covers 15 residues. Trimming took off 7 bases at V and 1 base at J, with 13 bases between the two ends. Germline V gene data show CDR1 as MNHEY and CDR2 as SMNVEV (reference sequence). The CDR3 nucleotides read TGTGCCAGCAAGAGCGGCAACCTGAACACCGGGGAGCTGTTTTTT. Protein product: CASKSGNLNTGELFF.

The J gene is TRBJ2-1, the V gene TRBV28; TRBD2 matches 9 bases. Germline V gene data show CDR1 as MDHEN and CDR2 as SYDVKM. Germline trimming cut 2 bases from V and 4 bases from J; bases unmatched to any gene: 3. CDR3 size: 15 residues. CDR3 residues: CASSLVTSGYNEQFF. CDR3 DNA sequence: TGTGCCAGCAGTTTAGTGACTAGCGGTTACAATGAGCAGTTCTTC.

The chain links TRBV6-5 to TRBJ2-1; no clear D gene. Germline V CDR1 and CDR2: MNHEY, SVGAGI. The CDR3 totals 14 residues. V lost 5 bases and J 7 bases, leaving 15 bases between the germline ends. This chain's CDR3 is CASSASIIGNEQFF. CDR3 nucleotide sequence: TGTGCCAGCAGTGCCTCGATTATCGGGAATGAGCAGTTCTTC.

This rearrangement joins TRBV7-9 to TRBJ1-2; 9 nucleotides match TRBD1. The ends lost 6 bases at V and 3 bases at J; junction bases unmatched: 14. Germline V gene sequence: CDR1 SEHNR, CDR2 FQNEAQ (reference sequence). The CDR3 has 17 amino acids. Here the CDR3 DNA reads TGTGCCAGCAGTTATAGATCTCAACAGGGGGCACACTATGGCTACACCTTC. Translated, it gives CASSYRSQQGAHYGYTF.

The V gene is TRBV27, the J gene TRBJ1-5; D may be TRBD1 (6 bases). Germline lookup yields CDR1 MNHEY and CDR2 SMNVEV (reference sequence). CDR3 length equals 14 residues. V lost 3 bases to trimming and J lost 7 bases, with 13 bases between them. CDR3 amino acids: CASSFLGASQPQHF. In nucleotides, the CDR3 is TGTGCCAGCAGTTTTCTGGGGGCCTCGCAGCCCCAGCATTTT.